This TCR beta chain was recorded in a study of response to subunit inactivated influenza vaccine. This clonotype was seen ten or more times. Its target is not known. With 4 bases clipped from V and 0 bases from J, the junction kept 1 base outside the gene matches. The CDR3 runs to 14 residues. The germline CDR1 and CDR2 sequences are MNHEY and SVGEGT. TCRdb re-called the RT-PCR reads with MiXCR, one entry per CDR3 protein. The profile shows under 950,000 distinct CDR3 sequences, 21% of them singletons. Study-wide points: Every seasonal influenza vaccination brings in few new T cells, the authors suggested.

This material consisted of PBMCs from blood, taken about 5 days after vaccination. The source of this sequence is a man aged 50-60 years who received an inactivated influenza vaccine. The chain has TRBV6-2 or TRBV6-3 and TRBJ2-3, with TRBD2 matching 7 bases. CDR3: CASSWDYSTDTQYF. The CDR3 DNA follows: TGTGCCAGCAGTTGGGACTACAGCACAGATACGCAGTATTTT.